This T cell receptor (beta chain) appears in the sequencing data of a study of CD8 T cells in ankylosing spondylitis. This clonotype has just a few counts. Its cognate antigen is unknown. The study's findings and limits: A motif in TCR beta, a set of roughly 8 highly homologous variants, appeared characteristic of ankylosing spondylitis blood.

Libraries for TCR beta were made by quantitative 5'-RACE with molecular barcodes. TCRdb independently ran MiXCR on the 5' RACE reads; one entry per CDR3 protein. The sample shows 390,000 or so distinct CDR3 sequences, 20% to 25% of them seen only once. The V end lost 6 bases, the J end lost 1 base, and 14 bases lay between the germline ends. The CDR3 runs to 14 residues. From germline, CDR1 is DFQATT and CDR2 SNEGSKA (reference sequence). This TCR was sampled from a male donor with ankylosing spondylitis. The rearrangement joins TRBV20-1 to TRBJ2-3; D gene unclear. Sequenced input: blood, either unsorted or a sorted T cell fraction (not recorded which). The CDR3 protein is CSASRQVGTDTQYF. CDR3 DNA: TGCAGTGCAAGTCGACAAGTCGGCACAGATACGCAGTATTTT.